The 25 T cell receptor beta chains presented below share a single source sample, sequenced in a study of blood T cell repertoires in COVID-19. Libraries were prepared by immunoSEQ multiplex PCR; TCRdb keeps only in-frame clonotypes and omits some of them. The sample contains roughly 70,000 clones, 85% to 90% of which appear only once. Sequenced: peripheral blood. These receptors originate from a man in his fifties or sixties with active COVID-19.

The chain uses TRBV7-9 and TRBJ2-7, with D tentatively TRBD2 (6 bases). This CDR3 has 12 amino acids. Per germline, CDR1 SEHNR and CDR2 FQNEAQ (reference sequence). The V end was cut by 5 bases, the J end by 6 bases, with 11 bases between. The CDR3 DNA follows: TGTGCCAGCAGCCTCGGGAGACGCGAGCAGTACTTC. The encoded protein is CASSLGRREQYF.

This clone was observed a handful of times. The chain has TRBV5-4 and TRBJ1-1, with a weak D call TRBD1 (6 bases). V lost 0 bases to trimming and J lost 5 bases, with 17 bases between them. The CDR3 runs to 16 residues. The germline V gene encodes CDR1 SGHNT and CDR2 YYREEE (reference sequence). The CDR3 nucleotides are TGTGCCAGCAGCTTGGGGTACGGGGGGCGAAGGACTGAAGCTTTCTTT. It translates to CASSLGYGGRRTEAFF. Full variable domain (remainder filled in from reference TRBV5-4 and TRBJ1-1): ETGVTQSPTHLIKTRGQQVTLRCSSQSGHNTVSWYQQALGQGPQFIFQYYREEENGRGNFPPRFSGLQFPNYSSELNVNALELDDSALYLCASSLGYGGRRTEAFFGQGTRLTVV.

The chain recombines TRBV3-1 (or the pseudogene TRBV3-2) with TRBJ1-2, with D uncertain. This CDR3 is built from 13 residues. Germline V gene lookup returns CDR1 LGHDT and CDR2 YNNKEL (reference sequence). V lost 0 bases and J 12 bases, leaving 14 bases between the germline ends. CDR3 sequence (DNA): TGTGCCAGCAGCCAAGATCGGGGTTCCCGAAACACCTTC. This translates into CASSQDRGSRNTF.

This clone was detected only a few times. The chain carries TRBV11-2 and TRBJ1-2; maybe TRBD1 (5 bases). The CDR3 extends over 15 amino acids. CDR1 SGHAT and CDR2 FQNNGV come from the germline V gene. Between the trimmed V and J ends, which lost 1 base and 7 bases, there was a span of 16 bases. This chain's CDR3 is CASSLGYGHQGGYTF. The CDR3 region has the DNA TGTGCCAGCAGCTTAGGTTACGGGCATCAGGGTGGCTACACCTTC.

The gene calls are TRBV18 and TRBJ2-3, with 8 nucleotides matching TRBD2. This CDR3 has 15 amino acids. Germline V gene sequence: CDR1 KGHSH, CDR2 LQKENI. Trimming cost V 6 bases and J 2 bases; bases outside gene matches: 7. CDR3 sequence (DNA): TGTGCCAGCTCGCCAGCGGGAGTTGACACAGATACGCAGTATTTT. It encodes CASSPAGVDTDTQYF.

The CDR3 is CASSSSDSIHQPQHF. In nucleotides, the CDR3 is TGTGCCAGCAGTTCCTCGGACAGTATTCATCAGCCCCAGCATTTT. The V and J genes are TRBV27 and TRBJ1-5; D perhaps matches TRBD1 (6 bases). Germline assignment: CDR1 MNHEY and CDR2 SMNVEV (reference sequence). The CDR3 contains 15 residues. V shed 4 bases and J shed 5 bases, with 15 bases lying between them.

The rearrangement joins TRBV12-5 to TRBJ1-4; D is perhaps TRBD1 (5 bases). Trimming took off 7 bases at V and 5 bases at J, with 14 bases between the two ends. The CDR3 runs 14 residues. Germline V gene sequence: CDR1 LGHNT, CDR2 FRNRAP. Here the CDR3 reads CASDDGGKNEKLFF. As DNA, the CDR3 is TGTGCTAGTGATGACGGGGGAAAAAATGAAAAACTGTTTTTT. Supplemented by reference TRBV12-5 and TRBJ1-4, the full variable domain reads DARVTQTPRHKVTEMGQEVTMRCQPILGHNTVFWYRQTMMQGLELLAYFRNRAPLDDSGMPKDRFSAEMPDATLATLKIQPSEPRDSAVYFCASDDGGKNEKLFFGSGTQLSVL.

The chain joins TRBV11-3 to TRBJ2-5, with D possibly matching TRBD2 (6 bases). Looked up from germline, CDR1 is SGHNT and CDR2 is YENEEA. Trimming took 5 bases from V and 2 from J, leaving 15 bases between them. The CDR3 covers 15 residues. The CDR3 DNA follows: TGTGCCAGCAGCCCCGGCGGGCGGGGACAAGAGACCCAGTACTTC. It codes for CASSPGGRGQETQYF.

J is TRBJ2-3 and V is TRBV7-3, with 9 bases lining up with TRBD2. The trim removed 5 bases at V and 5 bases at J, leaving 11 bases unmatched. Germline V gene sequence: CDR1 SGHTA, CDR2 FQGTGA. There are 16 residues in the CDR3. The CDR3 region has the DNA TGTGCCAGCAGCGCGACTAGCGGAAGTGGAGTAGATACGCAGTATTTT. Translated: CASSATSGSGVDTQYF.

The CDR3 protein is CASSPGTGYDEQYF. DNA of the CDR3: TGTGCCAGTAGTCCCGGGACAGGGTACGACGAGCAGTACTTC. The gene calls are TRBV19 and TRBJ2-7; TRBD1 agrees at 9 bases. CDR1 is LNHDA, CDR2 SQIVND, per germline (reference sequence). The V segment lost 5 bases and the J segment 5 bases; nucleotides outside the gene matches: 7. The CDR3 has 14 residues. Looking up the rest from reference TRBV19 and TRBJ2-7 gives the full variable domain: DGGITQSPKYLFRKEGQNVTLSCEQNLNHDAMYWYRQDPGQGLRLIYYSQIVNDFQKGDIAEGYSVSREKKESFPLTVTSAQKNPTAFYLCASSPGTGYDEQYFGPGTRLTVT.

V is TRBV10-3 and J is TRBJ1-1; D gene uncertain. Trimming left V 4 bases short and J 1 base short, with 10 bases between. The CDR3 extends over 14 amino acids. Germline assignment: CDR1 ENHRY and CDR2 SYGVKD. The CDR3 region has the DNA TGTGCCATCAGTGCAGCTACGGGGAACACTGAAGCTTTCTTT. Encoded protein: CAISAATGNTEAFF.

This chain links TRBV3-1 (or the pseudogene TRBV3-2) with TRBJ2-1; TRBD2 agrees at 14 bases. In germline, CDR1 is LGHDT, CDR2 YNNKEL (reference sequence). The ends lost 6 bases at V and 12 bases at J; junction bases unmatched: 7. The CDR3 spans 14 residues. CDR3: CASRGTSGSPGQFF. The CDR3 DNA is TGTGCCAGCAGGGGGACTAGCGGGAGTCCAGGGCAGTTCTTC.

This chain joins TRBV6-5 and TRBJ2-7; D may be TRBD1 (5 bases). Germline V lookup: CDR1 MNHEY, CDR2 SVGAGI. The V end lost 3 bases, the J end lost 0 bases, and 9 bases lay between the germline ends. The CDR3 runs 14 residues. This chain's CDR3 is CASSYGALSYEQYF. For the CDR3, the DNA is TGTGCCAGCAGTTATGGGGCCCTCTCCTACGAGCAGTACTTC.

The V call is TRBV7-2, the J call TRBJ2-7; 14 nucleotides align to TRBD2. Losses at the gene ends were 0 bases for V and 12 bases for J; bases not matched to a gene: 7. The CDR3 extends over 15 amino acids. Germline-derived CDR1 and CDR2 are SGHTA and FQGNSA. The DNA of the CDR3 is TGTGCCAGCAGCTTAGCAGGGACTAGCGGGAGTAGTCGGTACTTC. This codes for CASSLAGTSGSSRYF.

A few counts support this clone. J is TRBJ1-5 and V is TRBV19; 9 bases fit TRBD1. The junction had 5 bases not matched to a gene; V was cut back by 6 bases and J by 5 bases. CDR1 and CDR2 (germline): LNHDA, SQIVND (reference sequence). This CDR3 is 14 amino acids long. The CDR3 bases are TGTGCCAGTAGACACCGGGACAGGGATCAGCCCCAGCATTTT. This encodes CASRHRDRDQPQHF.

J is TRBJ1-4 and V is TRBV15; D ambiguous. The CDR3 has 14 amino acids. Per the germline V gene, CDR1 is LNHNV and CDR2 is YYDKDF (reference sequence). The V and J ends lost 5 bases and 8 bases respectively, with 15 bases between them. Here the CDR3 reads CATSLNSGGEKLFF. The CDR3 nucleotides read TGTGCCACCAGCTTGAACAGCGGTGGAGAAAAACTGTTTTTT. The full variable domain, its missing parts supplied by reference TRBV15 and TRBJ1-4, is DAMVIQNPRYQVTQFGKPVTLSCSQTLNHNVMYWYQQKSSQAPKLLFHYYDKDFNNEADTPDNFQSRRPNTSFCFLDIRSPGLGDTAMYLCATSLNSGGEKLFFGSGTQLSVL.

This clone was observed a few times. The chain couples TRBV6-5 to TRBJ1-6, with a weak D call TRBD1 (5 bases). From germline, CDR1 is MNHEY and CDR2 SVGAGI. The V gene lost 6 bases and the J gene lost 8 bases, with 8 bases spanning the gap. The CDR3 consists of 12 residues. For the CDR3, the DNA is TGTGCCAGCAGGCTAGGGGATTCACCCCTCCACTTT. Protein product: CASRLGDSPLHF.

V is TRBV5-4 and J is TRBJ2-2; possibly TRBD1 for D (6 bases). This CDR3 comprises 17 residues. The V gene's germline CDR1 is SGHNT and CDR2 YYREEE (reference sequence). V gave up 2 bases and J gave up 5 bases, with 19 bases separating them. This CDR3 reads CASSFSILGARTGELFF. CDR3 bases: TGTGCCAGCAGCTTCTCGATCCTGGGGGCCCGAACCGGGGAGCTGTTTTTT. Complete variable domain (other parts from reference TRBV5-4 and TRBJ2-2): ETGVTQSPTHLIKTRGQQVTLRCSSQSGHNTVSWYQQALGQGPQFIFQYYREEENGRGNFPPRFSGLQFPNYSSELNVNALELDDSALYLCASSFSILGARTGELFFGEGSRLTVL.

The gene calls are TRBV11-1 and TRBJ2-1, with 13 bases that match TRBD2. This CDR3 has 15 amino acids. Germline V lookup: CDR1 SGHAT, CDR2 FQDESV (reference sequence). Trimming at V came to 10 bases and at J to 2 bases, leaving 5 bases not matched to a gene. CDR3 bases: TGTGCCACTTCTACTAGCGGGGGGGCCTACAATGAGCAGTTCTTC. It translates to CATSTSGGAYNEQFF.

On this clone: Other DNA sequences from this sample encode an identical CDR3 as well. The J gene is TRBJ1-5, the V gene TRBV7-9; 7 bases map to TRBD1. This CDR3 is built from 15 residues. Germline trimming cut 1 base from V and 3 bases from J; bases unmatched to any gene: 3. Per germline, CDR1 SEHNR and CDR2 FQNEAQ (reference sequence). The CDR3 region is CASSLDGTVNQPQHF. The CDR3 coding sequence is TGTGCCAGCAGCTTAGACGGGACAGTCAATCAGCCCCAGCATTTT.

A word on this clone: Other DNA sequences in this sample translate to the same CDR3. The J gene is TRBJ1-1, the V gene TRBV5-1; perhaps TRBD1 as D (5 bases). The V gene lost 1 base and the J gene lost 1 base, with 5 bases spanning the gap. Per germline, CDR1 SGHRS and CDR2 YFSETQ. The CDR3 extends over 13 amino acids. The CDR3 DNA reads as TGCGCCAGCAGCTTGACAGGGAACACTGAAGCTTTCTTT. Translation gives CASSLTGNTEAFF.

The chain uses TRBV20-1 and TRBJ1-1; maybe TRBD1 (6 bases). Germline V gene lookup returns CDR1 DFQATT and CDR2 SNEGSKA (reference sequence). Trimming pared 6 bases from V and 7 bases from J, leaving 12 bases between. This CDR3 contains 11 residues. CDR3 protein: CSATQGNEAFF. Here the CDR3 DNA reads TGCAGTGCAACACAGGGAAATGAAGCTTTCTTT.

This clone was detected a few times. The rearrangement uses TRBV4-1 and TRBJ1-3; 10 bases agree with TRBD1. Germline values: CDR1 MGHRA, CDR2 YSYEKL. Germline trimming cut 2 bases from V and 7 bases from J; bases unmatched to any gene: 5. This CDR3 contains 15 residues. CDR3 amino acids: CASSQPGQGRNTIYF. CDR3 in DNA: TGCGCCAGCAGCCAACCGGGACAGGGGCGGAACACCATATATTTT.

The genes are TRBV30 and TRBJ1-5; D is unresolved. Trimming shortened V by 1 base and J by 0 bases, and 4 bases separated the two germline ends. The CDR3 loop spans 13 amino acids. The V gene's germline CDR1 is GTSNPN and CDR2 SVGIG (reference sequence). Here the CDR3 DNA reads TGTGCCTGGAGTGCAGATAGCAATCAGCCCCAGCATTTT. Protein sequence: CAWSADSNQPQHF.

The rearrangement joins TRBV4-1 to TRBJ1-2, with D perhaps matching TRBD1 (6 bases). In germline, CDR1 is MGHRA, CDR2 YSYEKL. Between the trimmed V and J ends, which lost 0 bases and 2 bases, there was a span of 16 bases. The CDR3 sequence is 17 residues long. CDR3 amino acids: CASSQDGSAGANYGYTF. CDR3 sequence (DNA): TGCGCCAGCAGCCAAGATGGCTCGGCGGGGGCCAACTATGGCTACACCTTC.